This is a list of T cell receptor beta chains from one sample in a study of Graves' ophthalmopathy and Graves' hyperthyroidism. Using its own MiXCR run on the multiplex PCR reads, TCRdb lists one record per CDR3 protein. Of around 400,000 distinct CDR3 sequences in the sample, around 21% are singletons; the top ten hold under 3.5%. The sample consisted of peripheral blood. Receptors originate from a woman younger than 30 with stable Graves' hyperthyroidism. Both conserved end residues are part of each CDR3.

CDR3: CASSLDRGNTIYF
V: TRBV7-2
J: TRBJ1-3

CDR3: CASSLIFGLNTEAFF
V: TRBV7-6
J: TRBJ1-1

CDR3: CAWAGTSYEQYF
V: TRBV30
J: TRBJ2-7

CDR3: CASGQGDIIGYTF
V: TRBV12-5
J: TRBJ1-2

CDR3: CASSRTSGREETQYF
V: TRBV7-2
J: TRBJ2-5

CDR3: CASSLALVSGANVLTF
V: TRBV7-2
J: TRBJ2-6

CDR3: CASRLAGGLYEQYF
V: TRBV6-1
J: TRBJ2-7

CDR3: CASSLGGQGKGKQETQYF
V: TRBV11-2
J: TRBJ2-5

CDR3: CAWSVGGATFNQPQHF
V: TRBV30
J: TRBJ1-5

CDR3: CASSYGTGMPYEQYF
V: TRBV19
J: TRBJ2-7

CDR3: CASSPVQGGETQYF
V: TRBV7-2
J: TRBJ2-5

CDR3: CATSRDRGGTGRSYEQYF
V: TRBV15
J: TRBJ2-7

CDR3: CASSSSPEAAQETQYF
V: TRBV13
J: TRBJ2-5

CDR3: CASSEDGGLAANIQYF
V: TRBV2
J: TRBJ2-4

CDR3: CASSPDRVGEQYF
V: TRBV27
J: TRBJ2-7

CDR3: CASTGDPNYGYTF
V: TRBV6-5
J: TRBJ1-2

CDR3: CASSMVLNTGELFF
V: TRBV19
J: TRBJ2-2

CDR3: CSGGIGQGGETQYF
V: TRBV29-1
J: TRBJ2-5

CDR3: CSVPSGGPNTEAFF
V: TRBV29-1
J: TRBJ1-1

CDR3: CASQPGQGSVTF
V: TRBV2
J: TRBJ1-2

CDR3: CAISEKGRLGETQYF
V: TRBV10-3
J: TRBJ2-5

CDR3: CSALAGGTGELFF
V: TRBV29-1
J: TRBJ2-2

CDR3: CASSPTPRGAEAFF
V: TRBV28
J: TRBJ1-1

CDR3: CASSSFFGRRGTEAFF
V: TRBV28
J: TRBJ1-1

CDR3: CAWGRGGGNYGYTF
V: TRBV30
J: TRBJ1-2

CDR3: CASSFGPRATGNTIYF
V: TRBV27
J: TRBJ1-3

CDR3: CSAGLNYGYTF
V: TRBV29-1
J: TRBJ1-2

CDR3: CSAQSGGGLDYGYTF
V: TRBV20-1
J: TRBJ1-2

CDR3: CASSEFRAFSFGYTF
V: TRBV6-1
J: TRBJ1-2

CDR3: CASSLVSARYSYEQYF
V: TRBV11-1
J: TRBJ2-7

CDR3: CASSPSGGGASNTEAFF
V: TRBV28
J: TRBJ1-1

CDR3: CASNPLAGTQYF
V: TRBV6-2/TRBV6-3
J: TRBJ2-5

CDR3: CASSSLGTASPQHF
V: TRBV27
J: TRBJ1-5

CDR3: CASSSAGTALSITF
V: TRBV5-1
J: TRBJ1-2

CDR3: CSASSGHINNYGYTF
V: TRBV29-1
J: TRBJ1-2

CDR3: CASSAGSEETQYF
V: TRBV12-3/TRBV12-4
J: TRBJ2-5

CDR3: CASSPEGWGHQPEAFF
V: TRBV5-1
J: TRBJ1-1

CDR3: CASSLADGVYGYTF
V: TRBV12-3/TRBV12-4
J: TRBJ1-2

CDR3: CASSHPIAANYGYTF
V: TRBV4-1
J: TRBJ1-2

CDR3: CAWSESKGYGYTF
V: TRBV30
J: TRBJ1-2

CDR3: CASSYGGQGFFGAKNIQYF
V: TRBV6-5
J: TRBJ2-4

CDR3: CASSRAGTRRETQYF
V: TRBV12-3/TRBV12-4
J: TRBJ2-5

CDR3: CASRDHRGNSNQPQHF
V: TRBV19
J: TRBJ1-5

CDR3: CASSLGLAYEQFF
V: TRBV5-1
J: TRBJ2-1

CDR3: CASRGGLQETQYF
V: TRBV11-3
J: TRBJ2-5

CDR3: CASSYGAEYNEQFF
V: TRBV6-2/TRBV6-3
J: TRBJ2-1

CDR3: CSALGDYDQYF
V: TRBV20-1
J: TRBJ2-7